This TCR beta chain was observed in a study of blood T cell repertoires in COVID-19. Background on the study: There were acute and convalescent COVID-19 samples, and they came from the United States, Italy and Spain. PBMCs, B-cell-depleted T cells, or T cells were the source of the cDNA or gDNA that made up the material.

The V and J ends lost 4 bases and 8 bases respectively, with 14 bases between them. Germline V lookup: CDR1 SGHDT, CDR2 YYEEEE. The CDR3 totals 13 residues. Original methodology: Amplifying reference gene primers gave estimates of nucleated cell counts. Sequencing used immunoSEQ multiplex PCR; TCRdb keeps in-frame clones, though not all of them. Clonal size and the V and J genes are those of that table, whereas D and trimming came from the DNA. The profile shows 45,000 to 65,000 clones, around 86% of them singletons. This chain connects TRBV5-6 to TRBJ2-3, with D possibly being TRBD2 (5 bases). This TCR derives from a man in his fifties with active COVID-19. Input material: peripheral blood. The CDR3 nucleotides are TGTGCCAGCAGCCCCCCGGACTTCCTTACGCAGTATTTT. It is translated as CASSPPDFLTQYF.